What follows are 15 T cell receptor beta chains derived from one specimen sequenced in a study of sequential checkpoint blockade in melanoma. Some clones are missing from TCRdb's copy, which holds only in-frame ones; the method was immunoSEQ multiplex PCR. The table has about 17,000 clones, roughly 72% seen once. Indicated treatment: randomized to nivolumab then ipilimumab (arm A) or the reverse (arm B). This specimen was CD8+ T cells sorted from blood (inferred from file names), taken from a patient given nivolumab and ipilimumab in sequence. These receptor sequences come from a human donor with melanoma.

CDR3 amino acids: CASSNRHSSNYGYTF. Here the CDR3 DNA reads TGTGCCAGCAGCAACAGGCACAGTTCTAACTATGGCTACACCTTC. The rearrangement links TRBV6-6 to TRBJ1-2; D might be TRBD1 (5 bases). Trimming shortened V by 6 bases and J by 0 bases, and 14 bases separated the two germline ends. Germline V gene lookup returns CDR1 MNHNY and CDR2 SVGAGI (reference sequence). This CDR3 has 15 amino acids.

The chain recombines TRBV5-8 with TRBJ2-7; TRBD2 matches 7 bases. CDR3 length: 14 amino acids. V lost 4 bases, J lost 2 bases, and 6 bases stayed unmatched. The germline gives CDR1 SGHTS, CDR2 YDEGEE. The CDR3 region has the DNA TGTGCCAGCAGCCCGACTAGCTCCGCCTACGAGCAGTACTTC. Its translation: CASSPTSSAYEQYF.

The rearrangement joins TRBV5-4 to TRBJ2-7; TRBD2 agrees at 9 bases. CDR3 size: 15 residues. CDR1 and CDR2 (germline): SGHNT, YYREEE (reference sequence). J lost 3 bases, V lost 3 bases, and 7 bases had no gene match. The CDR3 sequence: CASSSSREGRYEQYF. The DNA of the CDR3 is TGTGCCAGCAGCTCTTCGCGGGAGGGCCGCTACGAGCAGTACTTC.

V and J are TRBV6-6 and TRBJ1-4; D uncertain. Trimming stripped 6 bases from V and 0 bases from J, with 14 bases between. CDR1 and CDR2 from the germline V gene are MNHNY and SVGAGI (reference sequence). This CDR3 region has 16 residues. The CDR3 is CASRPTARTTNEKLFF. CDR3 DNA sequence: TGTGCCAGCAGGCCTACAGCCAGAACAACTAATGAAAAACTGTTTTTT.

The J gene is TRBJ2-5, the V gene TRBV7-3; D is perhaps TRBD1 (5 bases). Germline lookup yields CDR1 SGHTA and CDR2 FQGTGA. The CDR3 covers 13 residues. V lost 5 bases to trimming and J lost 5 bases, with 12 bases between them. The CDR3 sequence: CASSLRARETQYF. In nucleotides, the CDR3 is TGTGCCAGCAGCCTCAGGGCTAGGGAGACCCAGTACTTC.

This clone was counted only a few times. The chain joins TRBV6-6 to TRBJ1-2; D is uncertain. V lost 7 bases and J lost 5, with 20 bases in between. CDR1 and CDR2 (germline): MNHNY, SVGAGI (reference sequence). The CDR3 extends over 15 amino acids. DNA of the CDR3: TGTGCCAGCACCACATCCGGGGAAGGACTATATGGCTACACCTTC. Protein sequence: CASTTSGEGLYGYTF.

The chain links TRBV19 to TRBJ2-7; 7 positions agree with TRBD1. The CDR3 is made up of 14 amino acids. V lost 6 bases, J lost 0 bases, and 5 bases stayed unmatched. The germline V gene encodes CDR1 LNHDA and CDR2 SQIVND (reference sequence). The chain's CDR3 is CASSDRVSSYEQYF. The CDR3 DNA is TGTGCCAGTAGCGACAGGGTCTCCTCCTACGAGCAGTACTTC.

This chain links TRBV7-2 with TRBJ1-5; TRBD1 is a possible D gene (5 bases). Germline lookup yields CDR1 SGHTA and CDR2 FQGNSA. The CDR3 runs to 15 residues. V gave up 1 base and J gave up 5 bases, with 12 bases separating them. For the CDR3, the DNA is TGTGCCAGCAGCTTAGGACAGATCTCCTATCAGCCCCAGCATTTT. Its translation is CASSLGQISYQPQHF. Full variable domain (outside the CDR3, taken from reference TRBV7-2 and TRBJ1-5): GAGVSQSPSNKVTEKGKDVELRCDPISGHTALYWYRQSLGQGLEFLIYFQGNSAPDKSGLPSDRFSAERTGGSVSTLTIQRTQQEDSAVYLCASSLGQISYQPQHFGDGTRLSIL.

The chain links TRBV5-6 to TRBJ2-7, with 10 bases matching TRBD1. The CDR3 totals 14 residues. Germline CDR1 and CDR2: SGHDT and YYEEEE. V was clipped by 4 bases and J by 4 bases; unmatched bases: 5. The CDR3: CASSLGQGGYEQYF. The CDR3 DNA reads TGTGCCAGCAGCCTAGGACAGGGGGGATACGAGCAGTACTTC.

The genes are TRBV9 and TRBJ2-7; possibly TRBD2 for D (5 bases). Trimming took off 3 bases at V and 0 bases at J, with 13 bases between the two ends. The CDR3 spans 15 residues. Germline-derived CDR1 and CDR2 are SGDLS and YYNGEE. CDR3 sequence: CASSAERAPSYEQYF. In DNA form, the CDR3 reads TGTGCCAGCAGCGCCGAGAGGGCTCCCTCCTACGAGCAGTACTTC.

This clone is a singleton in its sample. The chain is built from TRBV9 and TRBJ2-2; TRBD2 aligns across 13 bases. This CDR3 region has 19 residues. Germline V gene data show CDR1 as SGDLS and CDR2 as YYNGEE. With 4 bases clipped from V and 5 bases from J, the junction kept 14 bases outside the gene matches. CDR3 bases: TGTGCCAGCAGCCCACAATCCGGACTAGCGGGAGTGAAGACCGGGGAGCTGTTTTTT. Translation gives CASSPQSGLAGVKTGELFF.

This clone showed up just a few times. The rearrangement uses TRBV6-4 and TRBJ2-6; the D is unclear. Germline loops: CDR1 MRHNA, CDR2 SNTAGT. This CDR3 has 14 amino acids. V was trimmed by 3 bases and J by 2 bases, leaving 5 bases between them. The CDR3 loop reads CASSEAAGANVLTF. CDR3 DNA sequence: TGTGCCAGCAGTGAGGCAGCTGGGGCCAACGTCCTGACTTTC.

V usage is TRBV27 and J usage is TRBJ2-2; 8 nucleotides match TRBD2. The J segment lost 2 bases and the V segment lost 0 bases, leaving 5 bases of the junction unmatched. The length of the CDR3 is 17 residues. Germline loops: CDR1 MNHEY, CDR2 SMNVEV (reference sequence). CDR3 in amino acids: CASSLSLAAFNTGELFF. CDR3 nucleotides: TGTGCCAGCAGTTTATCACTAGCGGCGTTTAACACCGGGGAGCTGTTTTTT.

The chain links TRBV7-3 to TRBJ2-4; maybe TRBD1 (5 bases). Trimming pared 6 bases from V and 4 bases from J, leaving 16 bases between. The V gene's germline CDR1 is SGHTA and CDR2 FQGTGA. CDR3 length: 15 amino acids. The CDR3 reads CASSGAVTVKNIQYF. DNA for the CDR3: TGTGCCAGCAGTGGGGCCGTGACAGTAAAAAACATTCAGTACTTC.

This clone rates as medium-sized. V is TRBV4-2 and J is TRBJ2-7, with TRBD1 matching 9 bases. V trimming: 4 bases; J trimming: 2 bases; junction bases outside the gene matches: 9. The CDR3 runs 16 residues. Germline loops: CDR1 LGHNA, CDR2 YNFKEQ. The CDR3 sequence is CASSPIRTGEAYEQYF. The CDR3, as DNA: TGTGCCAGCAGCCCGATAAGGACAGGGGAGGCCTACGAGCAGTACTTC.